This section outlines one T cell receptor beta chain sequence together with its context. This record comes from a study of tissue T cells after allogeneic stem cell transplantation. Sequencing was performed with immunoSEQ multiplex PCR; in TCRdb, only in-frame clones are kept and a portion is missing. The sample records tens of thousands of clones, around 79% being singletons. The receptor was isolated from a female donor at least 60 years old with lung cancer. This material consisted of tissue from the ileum, taken at autopsy.

The CDR3 sequence: CASNARAGRETQYF. The CDR3 DNA is TGTGCCAGCAACGCACGGGCAGGGAGGGAGACCCAGTACTTC. The genes are TRBV25-1 and TRBJ2-5, with D possibly matching TRBD2 (6 bases). Trimming took off 7 bases at V and 5 bases at J, with 17 bases between the two ends. CDR1 is MGHDK and CDR2 is SYGVNS in the germline V gene. This CDR3 comprises 14 residues.